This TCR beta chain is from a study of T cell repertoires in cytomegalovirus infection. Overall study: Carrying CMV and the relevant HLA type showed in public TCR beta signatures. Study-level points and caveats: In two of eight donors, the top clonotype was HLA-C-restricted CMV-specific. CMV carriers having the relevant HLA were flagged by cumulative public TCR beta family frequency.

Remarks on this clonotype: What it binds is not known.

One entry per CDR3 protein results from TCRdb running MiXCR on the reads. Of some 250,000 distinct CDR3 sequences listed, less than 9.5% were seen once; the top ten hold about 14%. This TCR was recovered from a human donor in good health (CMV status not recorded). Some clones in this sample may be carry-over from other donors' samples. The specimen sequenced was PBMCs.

CDR3 nucleotide sequence: TGTGCCAGCAGTATGGACAGACCGAATCAGCCCCAGCATTTT. It codes for CASSMDRPNQPQHF. V is TRBV6-2 or TRBV6-3 and J is TRBJ1-5; D possibly corresponds to TRBD1 (6 bases). V shed 5 bases and J shed 4 bases, with 12 bases lying between them. In germline, CDR1 is MNHEY, CDR2 SVGEGT. CDR3 length equals 14 residues.